The 5 T cell receptor beta chains listed next were all sequenced from one sample in a study of T cell responses to AZD1222 COVID-19 vaccine. The table came from immunoSEQ multiplex PCR; TCRdb's copy has only in-frame clones and leaves some out. This sample carries roughly 190,000 clones, around 94% of them seen once, and the ten largest clones take roughly 1.4%. Here the sequenced sample was peripheral blood, taken on day 0 of AZD1222 vaccination. These receptors all come from an adult in good health.

This clone was detected only once. The rearrangement uses TRBV5-1 and TRBJ2-7, with 9 bases aligning to TRBD2. CDR3 length: 14 residues. V lost 3 bases and J lost 3; bases outside the gene matches: 4. The V gene's germline CDR1 is SGHRS and CDR2 YFSETQ. In DNA form, the CDR3 reads TGCGCCAGCAGCTCTGGACTAGCGAACTACGAGCAGTACTTC. Amino acids: CASSSGLANYEQYF.

CDR3 sequence: CASTGRNSGNTIYF. CDR3 DNA: TGTGCCAGCACAGGACGCAACTCTGGAAACACCATATATTTT. The chain combines TRBV9 with TRBJ1-3; D is undetermined. CDR3 size: 14 residues. V lost 6 bases, J lost 0 bases, and 10 bases lay in between. CDR1 and CDR2 from the germline V gene are SGDLS and YYNGEE.

The rearrangement uses TRBV5-1 and TRBJ1-1; 8 bases are a match to TRBD1. The V and J ends lost 4 bases and 4 bases, in that order; junction bases with no gene match: 3. The CDR3 runs 13 residues. Per germline, CDR1 SGHRS and CDR2 YFSETQ. CDR3 sequence: CASSPGQGTEAFF. Written as DNA, the CDR3 is TGCGCCAGCAGCCCAGGACAGGGCACTGAAGCTTTCTTT.

Only one count was recorded for this clone. The rearrangement uses TRBV6-5 and TRBJ2-1, with a tentative D call TRBD2 (6 bases). Germline V gene data show CDR1 as MNHEY and CDR2 as SVGAGI. V was cut by 6 bases and J by 2 bases, with 14 bases left in between. The CDR3 consists of 15 residues. For the CDR3, the DNA is TGTGCCAGCAGGGTCTTAGCGGAAACCTACAATGAGCAGTTCTTC. Translating it yields CASRVLAETYNEQFF.

This clone was recorded only once. The gene calls are TRBV6-2 or TRBV6-3 and TRBJ2-2; the match to TRBD1 covers 10 bases. Germline CDR1 MNHEY, CDR2 SVGEGT. V was clipped by 4 bases and J by 3 bases; unmatched bases: 2. The CDR3 consists of 15 residues. The CDR3 loop reads CASSWTGGDTGELFF. The CDR3, as DNA: TGTGCCAGCAGTTGGACAGGGGGAGACACCGGGGAGCTGTTTTTT.